This T cell receptor beta chain was obtained from a study of cytomegalovirus exposure and HLA in healthy donors. Whole-study results and caveats: The productive fraction for most TCR beta V segments was about 87% or about 30% in an earlier analysis. Rarity characterized most TCR sequences, yet some public TCRs appeared in many donors. Immune exposure information available was restricted to CMV serostatus.

With 60 Vbeta and 13 Jbeta primers, the PCR was carried out. Generated by immunoSEQ multiplex PCR, the TCRdb table keeps only in-frame clones and is missing some. The repertoire holds fewer than 150,000 clones, with 73% as singletons. A remark on this clone: Its antigen remains unknown.

Germline V gives CDR1 LGHNA, CDR2 YNFKEQ. Germline trimming cut 4 bases from V and 1 base from J; bases unmatched to any gene: 8. There are 17 residues in the CDR3. The sequenced material came from PBMCs. This clonotype originated in a human donor in good health. The rearrangement uses TRBV4-2 and TRBJ2-2, with TRBD2 matching over 8 bases. For the CDR3, the DNA is TGTGCCAGCAGCCCCGCCGGGGGGGGCCTGAACACCGGGGAGCTGTTTTTT. Amino acids: CASSPAGGGLNTGELFF.